This entry lists 9 T cell receptor beta chains sequenced from one sample in a study of blood T cell repertoires in COVID-19. Data came from immunoSEQ multiplex PCR; TCRdb stores just in-frame clones and leaves some out. Of approximately 120,000 clones in the sample, 69% are singletons; the top ten hold approximately 2.1%. The sample comprised peripheral blood. Receptor source: a woman between 70 and 85 years old with acute or convalescent COVID-19.

The rearrangement links TRBV11-2 to TRBJ2-7; possibly TRBD2 for D (7 bases). Germline V gives CDR1 SGHAT, CDR2 FQNNGV. The CDR3 runs 15 residues. The germline V and J ends were trimmed by 1 base and 4 bases, with 14 bases remaining between them. CDR3 in amino acids: CASSLAGGSNYEQYF. CDR3 bases: TGTGCCAGCAGCTTAGCGGGGGGCTCCAATTACGAGCAGTACTTC.

V gene TRBV28 combines with J gene TRBJ1-6; D may be TRBD1 (5 bases). Germline values: CDR1 MDHEN, CDR2 SYDVKM. The germline V and J ends were trimmed by 7 bases and 10 bases, with 20 bases remaining between them. The CDR3 contains 15 residues. CDR3 amino acids: CASTKGGRGRSPLHF. CDR3 DNA: TGTGCCAGCACCAAGGGAGGGAGGGGACGCTCACCCCTCCACTTT.

The V gene is TRBV27, the J gene TRBJ1-6, with TRBD1 matching over 9 bases. The CDR3 spans 15 residues. Germline V gene data show CDR1 as MNHEY and CDR2 as SMNVEV (reference sequence). V lost 6 bases to trimming and J lost 6 bases; unmatched junction nucleotides: 6. The CDR3 here is CASRKVGQGNSPLHF. The CDR3 DNA reads as TGTGCCAGCAGGAAGGTGGGACAGGGTAATTCACCCCTCCACTTT.

This chain joins TRBV5-4 and TRBJ2-7, with D perhaps TRBD2 (5 bases). Germline-derived CDR1 and CDR2 are SGHNT and YYREEE (reference sequence). The length of the CDR3 is 14 residues. The germline V and J ends were trimmed by 2 bases and 2 bases, with 11 bases remaining between them. The CDR3, as DNA: TGTGCCAGCAGCTTCCAGCGGAGAGCCTACGAGCAGTACTTC. Translation: CASSFQRRAYEQYF.

V usage is TRBV25-1 and J usage is TRBJ2-3; TRBD1 is a possible D gene (5 bases). Germline V gene sequence: CDR1 MGHDK, CDR2 SYGVNS. Trimming shortened V by 5 bases and J by 4 bases, and 7 bases separated the two germline ends. This CDR3 comprises 12 residues. In DNA form, the CDR3 reads TGTGCCAGCAGTCAGGGTTCAGATACGCAGTATTTT. It is translated as CASSQGSDTQYF.

The chain employs TRBV28 and TRBJ2-7; no firm D call. Germline V gives CDR1 MDHEN, CDR2 SYDVKM. This CDR3 spans 12 amino acids. V lost 6 bases, J lost 3 bases, and 9 bases lay in between. The CDR3 loop is CASRRYRYEQYF. The CDR3 region has the DNA TGTGCCAGCAGGCGGTATCGCTACGAGCAGTACTTC.

As for this clone: The junction differs from germline at one of its ends, possibly a read error. The chain is built from TRBV7-7 and TRBJ2-5, with a possible D match to TRBD1 (6 bases). The germline V gene has CDR1 SSHAT and CDR2 FNYEAQ (reference sequence). CDR3 length equals 15 residues. CDR3 amino acids: CASSLGGQFGETQYF. The CDR3 DNA sequence: TGTGCTAGCAGCTTAGGAGGACAGTTCGGAGAGACCCAGTACTTC.

V is TRBV9 and J is TRBJ2-3; unclear D gene. The germline gives CDR1 SGDLS, CDR2 YYNGEE. This CDR3 spans 14 amino acids. V was trimmed by 0 bases and J by 6 bases, leaving 11 bases between them. The CDR3 reads CASSVGGYRDTQYF. The CDR3 nucleotides read TGTGCCAGCAGCGTAGGAGGCTACCGGGATACGCAGTATTTT.

This clone turned up a few times. The genes are TRBV6-5 and TRBJ1-5; 8 bases align to TRBD1. Germline V lookup: CDR1 MNHEY, CDR2 SVGAGI. V trimming: 7 bases; J trimming: 0 bases; junction bases outside the gene matches: 5. This CDR3 spans 15 amino acids. DNA for the CDR3: TGTGCCAGCAAGCAGGGGGCGCATAGCAATCAGCCCCAGCATTTT. It specifies CASKQGAHSNQPQHF.